This T cell receptor (beta chain) is from a study of cytomegalovirus exposure and HLA in healthy donors. Looking at the study overall: Approximately 200 million T cells yielded around 120 million unique TCR beta sequences in earlier analysis.

Note on this clone: Its cognate antigen is unknown.

The study, taken as a whole, reports: TCR beta sequences reportedly predicted most subjects' HLA-A and HLA-B alleles accurately.

Unmatched junction bases numbered 12, after V lost 4 bases and J lost 4 bases. Germline V lookup: CDR1 MNHEY, CDR2 SMNVEV (reference sequence). The CDR3 has 16 residues. This PCR relied on a set of 60 Vbeta primers and 13 Jbeta primers. Profiling relied on immunoSEQ multiplex PCR, and the TCRdb table lists in-frame clones only, not all of them. The sample comprises about 250,000 clones, around 84% of which are singletons, and 0.24% rests with the top ten. This receptor was identified in a girl between 2 and 10 years old in good health and CMV-seronegative. Sequencing was carried out using PBMCs. The chain recombines TRBV27 with TRBJ1-2; 7 bases match TRBD1. The CDR3 reads CASSSHTGARTYGYTF. The CDR3 DNA reads TGTGCCAGCAGTTCACATACAGGGGCGCGGACCTATGGCTACACCTTC.